This T cell receptor beta chain was recorded in a study of CD8 T cells in Susac syndrome. Trimming cost V 3 bases and J 7 bases, with 16 bases left between them. The CDR3 spans 14 residues. Random hexamers were used to reverse transcribe an amount of about 0.45 to 1 ug RNA. TCRdb reanalysed the immunoSEQ multiplex PCR reads using MiXCR and keeps one entry per CDR3 protein. The table includes tens of thousands of distinct CDR3 sequences, around 90% detected once. The J gene is TRBJ2-7, the V gene TRBV12-3 or TRBV12-4; D might be TRBD2 (6 bases). The receptor comes from a human donor with multiple sclerosis. The specimen sequenced was CD8+ T cells from PBMCs. As DNA, the CDR3 is TGTGCCAGCAGTTTGAGCCGGTATGGGGGGGAGCAGTACTTC. This sequence encodes CASSLSRYGGEQYF.